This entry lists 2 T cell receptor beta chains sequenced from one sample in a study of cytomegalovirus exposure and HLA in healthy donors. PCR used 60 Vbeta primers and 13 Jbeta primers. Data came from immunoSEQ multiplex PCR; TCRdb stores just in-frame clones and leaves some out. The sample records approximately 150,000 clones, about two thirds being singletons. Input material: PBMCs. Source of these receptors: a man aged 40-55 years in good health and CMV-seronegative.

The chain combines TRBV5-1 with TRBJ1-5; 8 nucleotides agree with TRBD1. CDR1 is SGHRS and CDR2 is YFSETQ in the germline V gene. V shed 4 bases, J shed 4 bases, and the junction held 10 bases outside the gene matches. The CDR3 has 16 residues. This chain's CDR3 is CASSPRTGKWNQPQHF. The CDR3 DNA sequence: TGCGCCAGCAGCCCACGGACAGGGAAGTGGAATCAGCCCCAGCATTTT.

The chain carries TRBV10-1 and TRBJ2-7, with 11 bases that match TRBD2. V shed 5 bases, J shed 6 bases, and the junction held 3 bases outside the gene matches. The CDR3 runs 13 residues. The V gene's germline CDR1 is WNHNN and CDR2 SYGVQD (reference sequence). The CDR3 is CASSPGTSGEQYF. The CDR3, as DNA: TGCGCCAGCAGTCCCGGGACTAGCGGCGAGCAGTACTTC.